Detailed here is one TCR beta chain. These data come from a study of blood T cell repertoires in COVID-19. Across the study: Samples representing acute and convalescent COVID-19 were sourced from the United States, Italy and Spain. T cells, B-cell-depleted T cells, or PBMCs supplied cDNA or gDNA.

Per the original data handling: Reference gene primers were amplified, and this amplification served to estimate nucleated cell counts. Assay: immunoSEQ multiplex PCR; the TCRdb copy retains only in-frame clones and omits some. Clone size and the V and J calls come from that table; the DNA yielded D and trimming. The data hold roughly 170,000 clones, with about 84% observed a single time. Trimming at V came to 4 bases and at J to 1 base, leaving 5 bases not matched to a gene. This CDR3 comprises 15 residues. Germline V gives CDR1 SGHNT, CDR2 YYREEE (reference sequence). This chain joins TRBV5-4 and TRBJ2-7; 10 bases are a match to TRBD1. The TCR was taken from a human donor in a cohort sampled during active COVID-19. The sample was peripheral blood. The CDR3 nucleotides are TGTGCCAGCAGCCGGGGACAGGGGATTTCCTACGAGCAGTACTTC. It yields the protein CASSRGQGISYEQYF.